A single T cell receptor beta chain is shown here with its context. No antigen is known for it. Authors' analysis steps: Pooled conventional T cells gave about 11x10^4 patient and 130,000 to 150,000 donor TCRbeta sequences. Assay used: immunoSEQ multiplex PCR; TCRdb lists only in-frame clones, some missing. That table is the source of V, J and clone size, and D and trimming were worked out from the DNA. The profile shows 20,000 to 25,000 clones, about 96% of them singletons. The data were taken from a study of B cell selection in AIRE deficiency. Study outcomes and limitations: Around 33% of healthy-shared Treg sequences were found among patient Tconv cells. Shorter CDR3s marked shared Treg sequences, biased toward few non-templated insertions.

The germline CDR1 and CDR2 sequences are MDHEN and SYDVKM. This CDR3 is built from 14 residues. V trimming: 11 bases; J trimming: 4 bases; junction bases outside the gene matches: 14. Sorting defined conventional CD4 T cells as CD4+CD127+. This TCR was sampled from a human donor with AIRE deficiency. V and J are TRBV28 and TRBJ2-7; 7 positions agree with TRBD2. Sequencing input: conventional CD4+ T cells sorted from PBMCs. CDR3 in amino acids: CAASGGTARYEQYF. The CDR3 DNA follows: TGTGCCGCGTCCGGGGGGACGGCTAGGTACGAGCAGTACTTC. Combining the CDR3 with reference TRBV28 and TRBJ2-7 gives the whole variable domain DVKVTQSSRYLVKRTGEKVFLECVQDMDHENMFWYRQDPGLGLRLIYFSYDVKMKEKGDIPEGYSVSREKKERFSLILESASTNQTSMYLCAASGGTARYEQYFGPGTRLTVT.